Listed here are 13 T cell receptor beta chains from one sample, sequenced in a study of blood T cell repertoires in COVID-19. The method was immunoSEQ multiplex PCR; TCRdb's version includes in-frame clones alone and lacks a portion of them. Among fewer than 500,000 clones, 80% to 90% were seen once, and the ten largest hold approximately 1.3%. What was sequenced was PBMCs or T cells enriched from blood (not recorded which). These receptors were collected from a young man who had recovered from COVID-19.

The gene calls are TRBV30 and TRBJ2-2; 7 bases align to TRBD1. The CDR3 contains 14 residues. CDR1 and CDR2 (germline): GTSNPN, SVGIG (reference sequence). The V and J ends lost 4 bases and 6 bases, in that order; junction bases with no gene match: 8. CDR3 loop: CAWTTQGIAGELFF. The CDR3 nucleotides read TGTGCCTGGACCACACAGGGGATTGCCGGGGAGCTGTTTTTT.

The chain uses TRBV30 and TRBJ2-6; tentative D call: TRBD2 (5 bases). The CDR3 loop spans 16 amino acids. The germline gives CDR1 GTSNPN, CDR2 SVGIG (reference sequence). The V and J ends lost 3 bases and 2 bases respectively, with 14 bases between them. The CDR3 here is CAWSPSGEPGANVLTF. CDR3 bases: TGTGCCTGGAGCCCCTCCGGGGAACCTGGGGCCAACGTCCTGACTTTC. Supplemented by reference TRBV30 and TRBJ2-6, the full variable domain reads SQTIHQWPATLVQPVGSPLSLECTVEGTSNPNLYWYRQAAGRGLQLLFYSVGIGQISSEVPQNLSASRPQDRQFILSSKKLLLSDSGFYLCAWSPSGEPGANVLTFGAGSRLTVL.

The rearrangement uses TRBV5-6 and TRBJ2-7; maybe TRBD1 (6 bases). This CDR3 has 16 residues. Per the germline V gene, CDR1 is SGHDT and CDR2 is YYEEEE. The germline V and J ends were trimmed by 0 bases and 2 bases, with 15 bases remaining between them. This CDR3 is CASSLGQAKKAYEQYF. CDR3 coding DNA: TGTGCCAGCAGCTTGGGACAGGCGAAGAAGGCCTACGAGCAGTACTTC.

As regards this clone: A read error may account for a junction end that differs from germline. V usage is TRBV10-2 and J usage is TRBJ2-1; TRBD2 might be the D (6 bases). Germline CDR1 is WSHSY and CDR2 is SAAADI. The CDR3 loop spans 13 amino acids. CDR3 amino acids: CVSSVGGYNEQFF. CDR3 bases: TGCGTCAGCAGTGTGGGGGGTTACAATGAGCAGTTCTTC.

A remark on this clone: The same CDR3 arises from other DNA sequences in this sample as well. The chain is built from TRBV2 and TRBJ1-2, with D possibly matching TRBD1 (5 bases). The CDR3 spans 11 residues. Germline V gene sequence: CDR1 SNHLY, CDR2 FYNNEI. Between the trimmed V and J ends, which lost 10 bases and 1 base, there was a span of 7 bases. The CDR3 reads CATQGNYGYTF. In DNA, the CDR3 is TGTGCCACTCAGGGTAACTATGGCTACACCTTC.

The V call is TRBV2, the J call TRBJ1-4; D may be TRBD1 (6 bases). This CDR3 has 14 residues. Germline CDR1 and CDR2: SNHLY and FYNNEI. Deletions cut 6 bases from V and 8 bases from J, with 16 bases between. CDR3 sequence: CASSPGPRGEKLFF. The CDR3 DNA is TGTGCCAGCAGCCCCGGGCCCAGGGGCGAAAAACTGTTTTTT.

Concerning this clone: The sample contains more than one DNA sequence encoding this CDR3. The chain uses TRBV19 and TRBJ1-3; D not certain. Germline CDR1 LNHDA, CDR2 SQIVND (reference sequence). The CDR3 loop spans 14 amino acids. Between the trimmed V and J ends, which lost 3 bases and 4 bases, there was a span of 10 bases. Here the CDR3 reads CASSISGTGNTIYF. In DNA, the CDR3 is TGTGCCAGTAGTATCAGTGGTACCGGAAACACCATATATTTT.

The chain combines TRBV9 with TRBJ2-3, with 7 nucleotides matching TRBD2. The CDR3 has 15 residues. CDR1 is SGDLS, CDR2 YYNGEE, per germline. With 7 bases clipped from V and 0 bases from J, the junction kept 8 bases outside the gene matches. The CDR3 region is CASPVGRESTDTQYF. CDR3 nucleotides: TGTGCCAGCCCCGTGGGGCGGGAGAGCACAGATACGCAGTATTTT. Variable domain in full (rest from reference TRBV9 and TRBJ2-3): DSGVTQTPKHLITATGQRVTLRCSPRSGDLSVYWYQQSLDQGLQFLIQYYNGEERAKGNILERFSAQQFPDLHSELNLSSLELGDSALYFCASPVGRESTDTQYFGPGTRLTVL.

J is TRBJ2-3 and V is TRBV1; the table gives TRBD2 as D, unverified against the DNA. TRBV1 constitutes a pseudogene. CDR3 length: 16 amino acids. The CDR3 DNA reads TGCACCAGCAGCCAAGGGCGGGTCTCTAGCACAGATACGCAGTATTTT. Residues: CTSSQGRVSSTDTQYF.

The J gene is TRBJ1-4, the V gene TRBV10-3; possibly TRBD1 for D (6 bases). CDR1 and CDR2 (germline): ENHRY, SYGVKD. The CDR3 sequence is 15 residues long. V gave up 2 bases and J gave up 6 bases, with 13 bases separating them. Written as DNA, the CDR3 is TGTGCCATCAGTGAGAGCCCAGGGGTAGATGAAAAACTGTTTTTT. Residues: CAISESPGVDEKLFF.

V usage is TRBV6-1 and J usage is TRBJ1-1; D perhaps matches TRBD1 (5 bases). V lost 4 bases and J lost 5, with 20 bases in between. This CDR3 has 16 residues. Looked up from germline, CDR1 is MNHNS and CDR2 is SASEGT. CDR3 protein: CASSGIGGGVGTEAFF. CDR3 DNA: TGTGCCAGCAGTGGAATCGGTGGGGGGGTAGGGACTGAAGCTTTCTTT.

The J gene is TRBJ2-7, the V gene TRBV7-2, with 7 bases lining up with TRBD2. The CDR3 covers 14 residues. Germline V lookup: CDR1 SGHTA, CDR2 FQGNSA. The J segment lost 3 bases and the V segment lost 2 bases, leaving 4 bases of the junction unmatched. As DNA, the CDR3 is TGTGCCAGCAGCTTAAAAGCGGGGAGCTACGAGCAGTACTTC. As protein: CASSLKAGSYEQYF.

This chain joins TRBV2 and TRBJ1-1; TRBD1 is a possible D gene (5 bases). The CDR3 spans 14 residues. Germline CDR1 reads SNHLY; CDR2 reads FYNNEI. Trimming cost V 7 bases and J 1 base, with 13 bases left between them. CDR3 loop: CASTLLQGNTEAFF. CDR3 in DNA: TGTGCCAGCACCCTACTCCAGGGGAACACTGAAGCTTTCTTT. Full variable domain (missing parts from reference TRBV2 and TRBJ1-1): EPEVTQTPSHQVTQMGQEVILRCVPISNHLYFYWYRQILGQKVEFLVSFYNNEISEKSEIFDDQFSVERPDGSNFTLKIRSTKLEDSAMYFCASTLLQGNTEAFFGQGTRLTVV.